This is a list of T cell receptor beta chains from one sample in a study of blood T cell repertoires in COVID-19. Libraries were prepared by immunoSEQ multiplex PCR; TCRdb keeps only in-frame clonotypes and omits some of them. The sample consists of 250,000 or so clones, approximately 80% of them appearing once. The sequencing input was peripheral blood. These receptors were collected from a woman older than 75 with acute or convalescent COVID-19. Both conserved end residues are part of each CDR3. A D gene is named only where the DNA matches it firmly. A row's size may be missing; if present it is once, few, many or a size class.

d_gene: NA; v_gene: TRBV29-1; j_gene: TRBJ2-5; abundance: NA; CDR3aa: CSVGRAQETQYF; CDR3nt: TGCAGCGTTGGGCGGGCCCAAGAGACCCAGTACTTC
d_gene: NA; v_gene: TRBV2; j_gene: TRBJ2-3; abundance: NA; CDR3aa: CASSVQNTQYF; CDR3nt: TGTGCCAGCAGTGTGCAGAATACGCAGTATTTT
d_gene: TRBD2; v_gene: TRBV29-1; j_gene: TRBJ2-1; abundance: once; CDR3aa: CSVDIAGESSYNEQFF; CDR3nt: TGCAGCGTTGACATAGCGGGGGAAAGCTCCTACAATGAGCAGTTCTTC
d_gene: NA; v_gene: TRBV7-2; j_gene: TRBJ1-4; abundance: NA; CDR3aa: CASSLTGSTNEKLFF; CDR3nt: TGTGCCAGCAGCTTAACGGGTAGTACTAATGAAAAACTGTTTTTT
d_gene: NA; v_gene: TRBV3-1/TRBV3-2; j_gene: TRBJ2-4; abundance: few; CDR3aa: CASSQEGRGPKNIQYF; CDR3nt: TGTGCCAGCAGCCAAGAAGGGAGAGGCCCAAAAAACATTCAGTACTTC
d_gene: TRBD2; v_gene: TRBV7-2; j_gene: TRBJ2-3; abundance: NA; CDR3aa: CASSQTSGNTDTQYF; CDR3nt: TGTGCCAGCAGCCAGACTAGCGGGAATACAGATACGCAGTATTTT
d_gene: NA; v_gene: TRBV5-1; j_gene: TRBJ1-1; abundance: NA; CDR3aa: CASSLGTVPEAFF; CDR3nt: TGCGCCAGCAGCTTGGGGACAGTCCCTGAAGCTTTCTTT
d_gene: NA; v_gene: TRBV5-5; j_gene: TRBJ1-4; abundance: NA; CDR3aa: CASTLTLWTATNEKLFF; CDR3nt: TGTGCCAGCACCCTCACCCTTTGGACAGCAACTAATGAAAAACTGTTTTTT
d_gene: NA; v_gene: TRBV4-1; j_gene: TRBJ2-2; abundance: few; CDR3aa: CASSQDHRGLGELFF; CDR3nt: TGCGCCAGCAGCCAAGATCATCGGGGTCTGGGGGAGCTGTTTTTT
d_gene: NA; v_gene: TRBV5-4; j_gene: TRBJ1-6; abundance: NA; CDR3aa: CASSRREVDRSSPLHF; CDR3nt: TGTGCCAGCAGCCGCAGAGAAGTGGACAGATCCTCACCCCTCCACTTT
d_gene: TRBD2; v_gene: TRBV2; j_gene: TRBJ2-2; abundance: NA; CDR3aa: CASSEGGAGSGELFF; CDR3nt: TGTGCCAGCAGTGAGGGTGGAGCGGGGTCCGGGGAGCTGTTTTTT
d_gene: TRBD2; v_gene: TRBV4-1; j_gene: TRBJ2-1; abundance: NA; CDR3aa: CASSQGLAGFTYNEQFF; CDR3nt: TGCGCCAGCAGCCAGGGACTAGCGGGGTTCACCTACAATGAGCAGTTCTTC
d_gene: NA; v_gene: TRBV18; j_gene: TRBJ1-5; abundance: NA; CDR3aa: CASPNEGFNQPQHF; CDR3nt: TGTGCCAGCCCGAACGAGGGATTTAATCAGCCCCAGCATTTT
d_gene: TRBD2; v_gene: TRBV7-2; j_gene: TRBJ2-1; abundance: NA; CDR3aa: CASSHHTTSGGYNEQFF; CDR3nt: TGTGCCAGCAGCCACCACACAACTAGCGGGGGGTACAATGAGCAGTTCTTC
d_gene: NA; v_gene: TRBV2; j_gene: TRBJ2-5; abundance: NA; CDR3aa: CASRRGLGETQYF; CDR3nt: TGTGCCAGCAGGCGGGGGCTGGGAGAGACCCAGTACTTC
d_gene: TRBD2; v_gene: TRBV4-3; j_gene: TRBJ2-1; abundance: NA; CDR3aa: CASSQDGTSGGDNEQFF; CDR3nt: TGCGCCAGCAGCCAAGATGGTACTAGCGGAGGAGACAATGAGCAGTTCTTC
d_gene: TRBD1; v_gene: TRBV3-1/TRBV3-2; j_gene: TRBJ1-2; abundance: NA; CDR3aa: CASSQVDRDGYTF; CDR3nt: TGTGCCAGCAGCCAAGTCGACAGGGATGGCTACACCTTC
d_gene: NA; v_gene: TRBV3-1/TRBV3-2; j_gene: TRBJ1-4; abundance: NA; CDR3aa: CASSQELRVPGEKLFF; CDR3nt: TGTGCCAGCAGCCAAGAACTCAGGGTCCCAGGGGAAAAACTGTTTTTT
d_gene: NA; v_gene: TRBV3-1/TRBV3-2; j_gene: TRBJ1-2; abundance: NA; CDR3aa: CASSQVQNYGYTF; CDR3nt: TGTGCCAGCAGCCAAGTACAGAACTATGGCTACACCTTC
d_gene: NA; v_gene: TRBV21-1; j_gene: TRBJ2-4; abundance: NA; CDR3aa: CASSSDRRLAKNIQYF; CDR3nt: TGTGCCAGCAGCAGCGATAGGAGGCTAGCCAAAAACATTCAGTACTTC
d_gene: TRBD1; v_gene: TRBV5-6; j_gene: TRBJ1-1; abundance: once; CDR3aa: CASSRRDRGHNTEAFF; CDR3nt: TGTGCCAGCAGCCGTCGGGACAGGGGGCATAACACTGAAGCTTTCTTT
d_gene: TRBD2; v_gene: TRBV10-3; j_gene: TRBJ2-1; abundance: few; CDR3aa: CAISESVAGGPRDEQFF; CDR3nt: TGTGCCATCAGTGAGTCAGTAGCGGGAGGGCCCCGCGATGAGCAGTTCTTC
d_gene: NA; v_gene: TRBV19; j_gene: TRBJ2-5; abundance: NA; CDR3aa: CAVGQGKYQETQYF; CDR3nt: TGTGCCGTAGGGCAGGGAAAGTACCAAGAGACCCAGTACTTC
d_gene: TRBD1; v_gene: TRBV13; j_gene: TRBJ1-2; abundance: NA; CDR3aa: CASRPWTGYAGYTF; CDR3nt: TGTGCCAGCAGACCTTGGACAGGGTATGCTGGCTACACCTTC
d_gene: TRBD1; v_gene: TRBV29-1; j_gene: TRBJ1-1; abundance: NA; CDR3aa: CSVRQGRNTEAFF; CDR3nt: TGCAGCGTTCGACAGGGGCGCAACACTGAAGCTTTCTTT
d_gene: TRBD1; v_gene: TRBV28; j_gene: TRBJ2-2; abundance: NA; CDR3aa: CASSATGGERTGELFF; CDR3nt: TGTGCCAGCAGTGCTACAGGGGGTGAACGAACCGGGGAGCTGTTTTTT
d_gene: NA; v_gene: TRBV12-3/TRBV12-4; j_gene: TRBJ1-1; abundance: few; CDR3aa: CASSLRTEAFF; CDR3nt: TGTGCCAGCAGTTTACGCACTGAAGCTTTCTTT
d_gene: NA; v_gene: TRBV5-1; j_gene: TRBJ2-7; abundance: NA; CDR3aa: CASRSGPDSGYEQYF; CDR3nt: TGCGCCAGCCGCTCGGGACCGGACAGTGGCTACGAGCAGTACTTC
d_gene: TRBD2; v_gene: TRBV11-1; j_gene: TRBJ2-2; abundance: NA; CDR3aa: CASSKGLAVAGELFF; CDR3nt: TGTGCCAGCAGCAAGGGACTAGCCGTCGCCGGGGAGCTGTTTTTT
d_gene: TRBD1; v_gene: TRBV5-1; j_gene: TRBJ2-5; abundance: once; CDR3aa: CASRIQGQGGQETQYF; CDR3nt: TGCGCCAGCAGGATCCAAGGACAGGGAGGACAAGAGACCCAGTACTTC
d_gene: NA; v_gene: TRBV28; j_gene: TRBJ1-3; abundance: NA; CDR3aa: CASSLGAKGGNTIYF; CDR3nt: TGTGCCAGCAGTTTGGGGGCGAAAGGTGGAAACACCATATATTTT
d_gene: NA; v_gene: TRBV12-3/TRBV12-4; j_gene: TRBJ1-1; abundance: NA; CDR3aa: CASSLGSGVAFF; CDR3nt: TGTGCCAGCAGTTTGGGCTCAGGGGTGGCTTTCTTT
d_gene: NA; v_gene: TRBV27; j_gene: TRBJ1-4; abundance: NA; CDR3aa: CASSPHPPGEGIPNEKLFF; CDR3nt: TGTGCCAGCAGTCCCCATCCGCCAGGGGAGGGGATCCCTAATGAAAAACTGTTTTTT
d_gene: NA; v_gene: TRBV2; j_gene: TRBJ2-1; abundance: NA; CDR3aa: CASNGDKQFF; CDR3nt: TGTGCCAGCAATGGAGATAAGCAGTTCTTC
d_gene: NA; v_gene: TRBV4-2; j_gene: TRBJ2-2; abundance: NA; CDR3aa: CASSQEVRWELFF; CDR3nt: TGTGCCAGCAGCCAAGAAGTGAGGTGGGAGCTGTTTTTT
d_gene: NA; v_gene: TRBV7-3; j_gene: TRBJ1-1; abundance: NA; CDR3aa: CASSLSSSVGTEAFF; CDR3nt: TGTGCCAGCAGCTTATCGTCCAGCGTCGGTACTGAAGCTTTCTTT
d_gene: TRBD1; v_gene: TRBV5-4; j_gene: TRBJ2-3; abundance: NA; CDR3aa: CASSPRQGAGTDTQYF; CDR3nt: TGTGCCAGCAGCCCCCGACAGGGGGCGGGCACAGATACGCAGTATTTT
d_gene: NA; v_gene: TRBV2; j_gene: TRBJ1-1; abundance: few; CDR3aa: CASSLQVNTEAFF; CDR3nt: TGTGCCAGCAGCCTACAGGTGAACACTGAAGCTTTCTTT
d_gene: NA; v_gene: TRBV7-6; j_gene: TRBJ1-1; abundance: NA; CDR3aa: CASSLAVGANTEAFF; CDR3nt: TGTGCCAGCAGCTTAGCGGTCGGAGCGAACACTGAAGCTTTCTTT
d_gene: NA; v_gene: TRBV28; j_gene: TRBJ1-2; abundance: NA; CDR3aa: CASSSIGTSHYGYTF; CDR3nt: TGTGCCAGCAGTTCGATTGGGACTTCCCACTATGGCTACACCTTC
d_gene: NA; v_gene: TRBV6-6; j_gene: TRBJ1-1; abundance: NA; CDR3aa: CASSYSGGAGTEAFF; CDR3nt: TGTGCCAGCAGTTACTCGGGCGGGGCAGGCACTGAAGCTTTCTTT
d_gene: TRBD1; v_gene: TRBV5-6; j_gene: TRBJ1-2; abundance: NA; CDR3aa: CASRRTGVNYGYTF; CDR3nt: TGTGCCAGCAGGCGGACAGGTGTGAACTATGGCTACACCTTC
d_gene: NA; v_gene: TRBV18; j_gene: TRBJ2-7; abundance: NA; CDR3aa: CASSSVSVEDYEQYF; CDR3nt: TGTGCCAGCTCATCAGTTTCGGTGGAGGACTACGAGCAGTACTTC